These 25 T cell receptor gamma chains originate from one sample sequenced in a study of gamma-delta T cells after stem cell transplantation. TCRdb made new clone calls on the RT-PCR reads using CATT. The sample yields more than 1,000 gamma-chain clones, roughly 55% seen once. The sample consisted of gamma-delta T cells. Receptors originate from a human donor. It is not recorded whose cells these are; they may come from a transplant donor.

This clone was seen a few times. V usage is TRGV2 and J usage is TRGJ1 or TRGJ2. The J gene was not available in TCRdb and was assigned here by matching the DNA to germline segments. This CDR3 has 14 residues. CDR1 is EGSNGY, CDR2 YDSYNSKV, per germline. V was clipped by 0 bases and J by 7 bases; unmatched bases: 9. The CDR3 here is CATWDGPKGYKKLF. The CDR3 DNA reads TGTGCCACCTGGGACGGGCCAAAGGGGTATAAGAAACTCTTT.

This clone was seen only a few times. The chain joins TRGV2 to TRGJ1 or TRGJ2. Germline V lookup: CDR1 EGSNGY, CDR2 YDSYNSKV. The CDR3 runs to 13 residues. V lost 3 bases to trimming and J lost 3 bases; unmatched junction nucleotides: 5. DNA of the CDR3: TGTGCCACCTGGGACACCCCTTATTATAAGAAACTCTTT. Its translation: CATWDTPYYKKLF.

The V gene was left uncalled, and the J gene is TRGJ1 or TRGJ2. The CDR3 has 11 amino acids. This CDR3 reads CATWDVYKKLF. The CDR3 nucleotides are TGTGCCACCTGGGATGTTTATAAGAAACTCTTT.

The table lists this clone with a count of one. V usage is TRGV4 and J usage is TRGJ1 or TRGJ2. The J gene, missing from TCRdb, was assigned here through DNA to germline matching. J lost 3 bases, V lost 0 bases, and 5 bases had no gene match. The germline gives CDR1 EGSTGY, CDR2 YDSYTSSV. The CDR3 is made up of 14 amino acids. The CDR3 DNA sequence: TGTGCCACCTGGGATGGGCGCCTTTATTATAAGAAACTCTTT. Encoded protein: CATWDGRLYYKKLF.

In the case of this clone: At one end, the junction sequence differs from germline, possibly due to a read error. The CDR3 region is CATWDANHYKKLF. CDR3 nucleotide sequence: TGTGCCACCTGGGACGCGAATCATTATAAGAAACTCTTT. The rearrangement links TRGV2 to TRGJ1 or TRGJ2. TCRdb does not report a J gene; here it was assigned by matching the DNA to germline references. Germline values: CDR1 EGSNGY, CDR2 YDSYNSKV. This CDR3 has 13 amino acids.

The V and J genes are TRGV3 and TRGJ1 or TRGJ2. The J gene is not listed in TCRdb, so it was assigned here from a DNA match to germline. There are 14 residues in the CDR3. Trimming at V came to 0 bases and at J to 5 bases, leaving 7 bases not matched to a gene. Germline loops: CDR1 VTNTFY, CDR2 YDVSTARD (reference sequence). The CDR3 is CATWDRLTHYKKLF. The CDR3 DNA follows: TGTGCCACCTGGGACAGGCTCACCCATTATAAGAAACTCTTT.

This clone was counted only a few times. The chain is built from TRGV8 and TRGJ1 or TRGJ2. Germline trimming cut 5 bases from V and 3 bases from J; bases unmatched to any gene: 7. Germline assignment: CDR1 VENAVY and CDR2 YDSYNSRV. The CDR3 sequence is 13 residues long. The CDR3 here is CATWADGYYKKLF. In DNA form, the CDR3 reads TGTGCCACCTGGGCCGACGGTTATTATAAGAAACTCTTT.

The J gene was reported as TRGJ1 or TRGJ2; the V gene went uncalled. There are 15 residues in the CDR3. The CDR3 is CALWEVQWGYYKKLF. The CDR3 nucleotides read TGTGCCTTGTGGGAGGTGCAATGGGGGTATTATAAGAAACTCTTT.

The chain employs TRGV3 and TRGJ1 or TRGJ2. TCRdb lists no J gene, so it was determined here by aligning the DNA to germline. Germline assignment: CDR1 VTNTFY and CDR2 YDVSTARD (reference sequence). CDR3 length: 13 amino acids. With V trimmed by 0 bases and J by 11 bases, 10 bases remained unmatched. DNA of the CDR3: TGTGCCACCTGGGACAGGCCCTTAGGGGAGAAACTCTTT. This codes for CATWDRPLGEKLF.

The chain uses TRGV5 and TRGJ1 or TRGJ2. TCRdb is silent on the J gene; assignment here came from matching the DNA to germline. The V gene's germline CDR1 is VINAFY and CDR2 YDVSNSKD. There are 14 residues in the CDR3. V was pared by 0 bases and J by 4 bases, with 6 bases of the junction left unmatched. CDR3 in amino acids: CATWDRQSYYKKLF. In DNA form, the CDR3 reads TGTGCCACCTGGGACAGGCAGAGCTATTATAAGAAACTCTTT.

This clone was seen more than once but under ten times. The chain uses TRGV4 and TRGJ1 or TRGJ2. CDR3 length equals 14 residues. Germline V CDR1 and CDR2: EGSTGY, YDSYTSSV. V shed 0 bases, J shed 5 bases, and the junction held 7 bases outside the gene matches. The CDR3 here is CATWDGPRDYKKLF. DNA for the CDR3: TGTGCCACCTGGGATGGGCCAAGGGATTATAAGAAACTCTTT.

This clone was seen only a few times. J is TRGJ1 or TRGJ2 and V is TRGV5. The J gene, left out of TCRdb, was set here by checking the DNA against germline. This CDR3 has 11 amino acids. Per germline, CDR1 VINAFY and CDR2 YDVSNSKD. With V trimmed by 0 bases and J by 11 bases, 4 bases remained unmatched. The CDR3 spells CATWDRRQKLF. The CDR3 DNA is TGTGCCACCTGGGACAGGCGGCAGAAACTCTTT.

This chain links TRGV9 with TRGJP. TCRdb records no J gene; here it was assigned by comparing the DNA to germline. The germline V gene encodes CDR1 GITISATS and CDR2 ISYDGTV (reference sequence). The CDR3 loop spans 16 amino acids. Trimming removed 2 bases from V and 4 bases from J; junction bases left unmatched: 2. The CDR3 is CALWEAQELGKKIKVF. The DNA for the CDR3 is TGTGCCTTGTGGGAGGCACAAGAGTTGGGCAAAAAAATCAAGGTATTT.

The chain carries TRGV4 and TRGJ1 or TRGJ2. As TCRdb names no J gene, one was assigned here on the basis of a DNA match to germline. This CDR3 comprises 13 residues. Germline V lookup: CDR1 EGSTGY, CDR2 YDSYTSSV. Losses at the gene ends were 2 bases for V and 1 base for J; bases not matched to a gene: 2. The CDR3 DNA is TGTGCCACCTGGGATGTAAATTATTATAAGAAACTCTTT. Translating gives CATWDVNYYKKLF.

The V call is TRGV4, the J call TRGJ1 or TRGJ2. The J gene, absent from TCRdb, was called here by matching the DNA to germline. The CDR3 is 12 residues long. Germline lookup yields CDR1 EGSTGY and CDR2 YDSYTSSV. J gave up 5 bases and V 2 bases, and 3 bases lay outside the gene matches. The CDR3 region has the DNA TGTGCCACCTGGGATGAGGATTATAAGAAACTCTTT. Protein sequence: CATWDEDYKKLF.

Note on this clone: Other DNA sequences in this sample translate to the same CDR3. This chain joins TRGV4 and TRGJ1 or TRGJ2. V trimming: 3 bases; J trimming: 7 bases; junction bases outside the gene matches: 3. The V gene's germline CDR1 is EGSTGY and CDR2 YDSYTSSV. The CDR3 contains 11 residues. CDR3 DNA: TGTGCCACCTGGGATTGGTATAAGAAACTCTTT. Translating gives CATWDWYKKLF.

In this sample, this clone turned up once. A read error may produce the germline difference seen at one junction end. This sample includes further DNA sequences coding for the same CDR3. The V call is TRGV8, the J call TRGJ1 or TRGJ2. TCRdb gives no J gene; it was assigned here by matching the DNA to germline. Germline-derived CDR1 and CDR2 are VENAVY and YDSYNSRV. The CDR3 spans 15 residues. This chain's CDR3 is CATWDRFASHYKKLF. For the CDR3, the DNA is TGTGCTACCTGGGATAGATTTGCATCGCATTATAAGAAACTCTTT.

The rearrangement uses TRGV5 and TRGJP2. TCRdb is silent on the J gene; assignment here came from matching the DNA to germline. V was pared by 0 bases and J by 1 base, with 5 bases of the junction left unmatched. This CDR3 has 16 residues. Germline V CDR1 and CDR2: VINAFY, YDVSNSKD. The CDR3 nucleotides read TGTGCCACCTGGGACAGGAGGGGTAGTAGTGATTGGATCAAGACGTTT. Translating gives CATWDRRGSSDWIKTF.

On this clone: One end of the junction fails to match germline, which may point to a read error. The DNA of the CDR3 is TGTGCCACCTGGTACAGGCAAAAGAAACTCTTT. Protein product: CATWYRQKKLF. The chain uses TRGV5 and TRGJ1 or TRGJ2. The J gene, missing from TCRdb, was assigned here through DNA to germline matching. This CDR3 comprises 11 residues. Germline V gives CDR1 VINAFY, CDR2 YDVSNSKD.

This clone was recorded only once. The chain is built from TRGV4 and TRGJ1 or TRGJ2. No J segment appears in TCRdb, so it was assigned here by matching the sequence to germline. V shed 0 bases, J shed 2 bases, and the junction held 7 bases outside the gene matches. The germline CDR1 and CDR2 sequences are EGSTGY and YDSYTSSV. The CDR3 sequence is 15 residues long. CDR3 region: CATWDGGPYYYKKLF. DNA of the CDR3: TGTGCCACCTGGGATGGGGGGCCCTATTATTATAAGAAACTCTTT.

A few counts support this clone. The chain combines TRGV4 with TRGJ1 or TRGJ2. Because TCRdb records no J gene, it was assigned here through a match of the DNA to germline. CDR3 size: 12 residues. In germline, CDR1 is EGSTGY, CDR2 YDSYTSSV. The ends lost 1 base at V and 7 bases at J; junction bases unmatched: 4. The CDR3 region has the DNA TGTGCCACCTGGGATGGAAACTATAAGAAACTCTTT. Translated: CATWDGNYKKLF.

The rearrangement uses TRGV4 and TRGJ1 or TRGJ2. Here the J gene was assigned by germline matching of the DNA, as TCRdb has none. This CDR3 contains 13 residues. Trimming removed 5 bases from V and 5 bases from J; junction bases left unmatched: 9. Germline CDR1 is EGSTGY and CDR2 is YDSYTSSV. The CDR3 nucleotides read TGTGCCACCTGGGGCGTAAATGATTATAAGAAACTCTTT. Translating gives CATWGVNDYKKLF.

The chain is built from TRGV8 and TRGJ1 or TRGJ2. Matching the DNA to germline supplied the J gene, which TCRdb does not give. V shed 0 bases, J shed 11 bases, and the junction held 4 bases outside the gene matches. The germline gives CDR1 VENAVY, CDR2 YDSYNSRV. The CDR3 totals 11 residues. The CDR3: CATWDRGEKLF. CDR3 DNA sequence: TGTGCCACCTGGGATAGGGGAGAGAAACTCTTT.

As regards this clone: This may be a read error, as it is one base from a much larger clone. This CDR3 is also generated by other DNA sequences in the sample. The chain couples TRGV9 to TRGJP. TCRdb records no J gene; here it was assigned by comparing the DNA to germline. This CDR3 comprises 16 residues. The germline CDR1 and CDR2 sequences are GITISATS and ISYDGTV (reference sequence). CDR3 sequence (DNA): TGTGCCTTGTGGGAGGTGCAAGAGTTGGGCAAAAAAAACAAGGTATTT. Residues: CALWEVQELGKKNKVF.

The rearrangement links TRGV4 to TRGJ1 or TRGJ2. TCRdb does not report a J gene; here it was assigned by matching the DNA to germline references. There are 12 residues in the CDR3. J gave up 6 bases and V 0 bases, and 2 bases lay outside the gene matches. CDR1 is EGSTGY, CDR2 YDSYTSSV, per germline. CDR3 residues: CATWDGCYKKLF. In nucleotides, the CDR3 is TGTGCCACCTGGGATGGGTGTTATAAGAAACTCTTT.